This is a list of T cell receptor beta chains from one sample in a study of T cells after yellow fever vaccination. TCRdb passed the 5' RACE reads through MiXCR, listing each CDR3 protein once. The sample consists of roughly 79,000 distinct CDR3 sequences, about 7.2% of them appearing once. The material was CD8+ T cells sorted from PBMCs, obtained around 10 days after the first yellow fever vaccination. The receptors shown here come from a man in his late teens or twenties who received the YFV17D yellow fever vaccine. The CDR3 runs from the conserved cysteine through the conserved F or W. A D gene is named only where the DNA matches it firmly. A row's size may be missing; if present it is once, few, many or a size class.

d_gene	abundance	v_gene	j_gene	CDR3nt	CDR3aa
-	-	TRBV27	TRBJ2-4	TGTGCCAGCAGTAAAAACCGGCCACGGGACATTCAGTACTTC	CASSKNRPRDIQYF
TRBD1	many	TRBV12-3/TRBV12-4	TRBJ2-7	TGTGCCAGCAGTTGGGGACAGTCCTACGAGCAGTACTTC	CASSWGQSYEQYF
-	many	TRBV12-3/TRBV12-4	TRBJ2-3	TGTGCCAGCAGGACTCTGGAAACTACCTTCGAGGGGCTCTCGACAGATACGCAGTATTTT	CASRTLETTFEGLSTDTQYF
-	few	TRBV15	TRBJ2-1	TGTGCCACCAGCAGCTTTACCGGGACGGGGGGCGATGAGCAGTTCTTC	CATSSFTGTGGDEQFF
TRBD1	many	TRBV12-3/TRBV12-4	TRBJ2-1	TGTGCCAGCAGTTTGACAGGGTACAATGAGCAGTTCTTC	CASSLTGYNEQFF
TRBD2	many	TRBV4-2	TRBJ2-7	TGTGCCAGCAGCCTAGGGACTAGTCTAACCGACGAGCAGTACTTC	CASSLGTSLTDEQYF
-	few	TRBV5-8	TRBJ1-5	TGTGCCAGCAGCCTCGCCGGGAGCAATCAGCCCCAGCATTTT	CASSLAGSNQPQHF
TRBD1	-	TRBV9	TRBJ2-1	TGTGCCAGCAGCGTTGACCGGGACAGGGACGACAATGAGCAGTTCTTC	CASSVDRDRDDNEQFF
-	few	TRBV5-1	TRBJ2-1	TGCGCCAGCAGCCTCCTGGCCCTCTACAATGAGCAGTTCTTC	CASSLLALYNEQFF
-	many	TRBV4-3	TRBJ2-1	TGCGCCAGCAGCCAAGATCCTAGTAGTCGGGAGCAGTTCTTC	CASSQDPSSREQFF
-	few	TRBV7-9	TRBJ2-1	TGTGCCAGCAGCTTTTACCAGAGCTCCTACAATGAGCAGTTCTTC	CASSFYQSSYNEQFF
-	-	TRBV6-5	TRBJ1-2	TGTGCCAGCAGTTACTCCGGGGTCCGAAGCTACACCTTC	CASSYSGVRSYTF
TRBD2	many	TRBV5-4	TRBJ2-3	TGTGCCAGCAGCTTGGCGGTAGCGGGAGGCACAGATACGCAGTATTTT	CASSLAVAGGTDTQYF
-	few	TRBV3-1	TRBJ2-3	TGTGCCAGCAGCCAAGACCGAGGGGGGACATCAGATACGCAGTATTTT	CASSQDRGGTSDTQYF
TRBD1	many	TRBV7-2	TRBJ2-1	TGTGCCAGCAGCTTAGCGGGACAGGGTTACAATGAGCAGTTCTTC	CASSLAGQGYNEQFF
-	many	TRBV5-1	TRBJ2-5	TGCGCCAGCAGCCCCTACGGACAAGCCCAAGAGACCCAGTACTTC	CASSPYGQAQETQYF
-	few	TRBV9	TRBJ2-5	TGTGCCAGCAGCGAAGCCTCTCGGGGGAGAGAGACCCAGTACTTC	CASSEASRGRETQYF
TRBD1	few	TRBV5-1	TRBJ2-7	TGCGCCAGCAGCTTCGGGACAGGGGACCCCTACGAGCAGTACTTC	CASSFGTGDPYEQYF
-	-	TRBV10-3	TRBJ2-1	TGTGCCATCAGCCCTCGCGGGTTGGATGAGCAGTTCTTC	CAISPRGLDEQFF
-	-	TRBV5-6	TRBJ2-6	TGTGCCAGCAGCTTGGGTACAGTCTTGGTCTCTGGGGCCAACGTCCTGACTTTC	CASSLGTVLVSGANVLTF
TRBD2	-	TRBV19	TRBJ2-1	TGTGCCAGTAGTATAGTAAATAGCGGGGGTGAGCAGTTCTTC	CASSIVNSGGEQFF
TRBD1	-	TRBV5-4	TRBJ1-4	TGTGCCAGCAGCGCGACGGGACAGGGGGAGGAAAAACTGTTTTTT	CASSATGQGEEKLFF
TRBD2	many	TRBV12-3/TRBV12-4	TRBJ2-5	TGTGCCAGCAGTTTAGGATCGGGGGGGGCTGAGACCCAGTACTTC	CASSLGSGGAETQYF
TRBD2	many	TRBV20-1	TRBJ2-1	TGCAGTGCTGCAGGGGAATGGGGAACTAGCGGTATCCCGGGGTATGAGCAGTTCTTC	CSAAGEWGTSGIPGYEQFF
TRBD1	many	TRBV27	TRBJ2-7	TGTGCCAGCAGTTTATACTCGACAGGGACCACCTACGAGCAGTACTTC	CASSLYSTGTTYEQYF
-	-	TRBV25-1	TRBJ1-6	TGTGCCAGCAGTGCCCGGGGACGCCGTTTGCCACCCCTCCACTTT	CASSARGRRLPPLHF
-	many	TRBV4-1	TRBJ2-7	TGCGCCAGCAGCCACAGGGACTCATACGAGCAGTACTTC	CASSHRDSYEQYF
-	-	TRBV6-1	TRBJ1-2	TGTGCCAGCACCCTAAGTACGGGACGGCCGATCTATGGCTACACCTTC	CASTLSTGRPIYGYTF
TRBD2	many	TRBV27	TRBJ2-1	TGTGCCAGCAGTTCCGGACTAGCGGCATACAATGAGCAGTTCTTC	CASSSGLAAYNEQFF
-	many	TRBV12-3/TRBV12-4	TRBJ2-2	TGTGCCAGCAGTTTTAACCGGGATCCTAACACCGGGGAGCTGTTTTTT	CASSFNRDPNTGELFF
TRBD2	many	TRBV4-1	TRBJ2-1	TGCGCCAGCAGCCCGGGGACGGGAGGGGACAATGAGCAGTTCTTC	CASSPGTGGDNEQFF